This T cell receptor beta chain was observed in a study of blood T cell repertoires in COVID-19. Study-level background: Samples of COVID-19 (acute and convalescent) were obtained from the United States, Italy and Spain. The analysed material was cDNA or gDNA that came from T cells, B-cell-depleted T cells, or PBMCs.

The authors' processing: Reference gene primer amplification gave nucleated cell count estimates. Clones were sequenced by immunoSEQ multiplex PCR, and TCRdb holds only the in-frame ones, with some missing. That table gives V, J and clone size, and the DNA gave D and trimming. This table holds about 220,000 clones, around 83% found once. Germline CDR1 and CDR2: LGHNA and YSLEER. This CDR3 region has 16 residues. V shed 1 base, J shed 2 bases, and the junction held 6 bases outside the gene matches. This chain uses TRBV4-3 with TRBJ2-3; 7 bases match TRBD2. The receptor was isolated from a man aged 45-65 years with active or convalescent COVID-19. The sample taken for sequencing was peripheral blood. Here the CDR3 DNA reads TGCGCCAGCAGCCAAGCGTGGACTAGGGCCACAGATACGCAGTATTTT. It encodes CASSQAWTRATDTQYF.